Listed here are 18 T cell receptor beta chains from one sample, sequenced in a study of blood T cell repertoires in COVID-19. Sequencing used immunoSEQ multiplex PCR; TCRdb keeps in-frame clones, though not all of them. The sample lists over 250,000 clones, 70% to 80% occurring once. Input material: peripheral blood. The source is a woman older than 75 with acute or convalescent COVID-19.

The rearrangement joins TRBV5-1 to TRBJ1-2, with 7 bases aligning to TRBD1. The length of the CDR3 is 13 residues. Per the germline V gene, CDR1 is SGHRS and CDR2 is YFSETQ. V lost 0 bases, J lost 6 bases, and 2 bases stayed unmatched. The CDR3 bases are TGCGCCAGCAGCTTGGGGGACAGAAATGGCTACACCTTC. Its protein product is CASSLGDRNGYTF.

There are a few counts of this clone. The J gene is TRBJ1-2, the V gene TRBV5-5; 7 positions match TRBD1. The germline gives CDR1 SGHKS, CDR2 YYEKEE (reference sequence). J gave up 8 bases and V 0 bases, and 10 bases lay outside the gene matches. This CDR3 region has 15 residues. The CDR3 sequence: CASSLVQGQLGGYTF. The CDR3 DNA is TGTGCCAGCAGCTTGGTACAGGGGCAATTGGGAGGCTACACCTTC.

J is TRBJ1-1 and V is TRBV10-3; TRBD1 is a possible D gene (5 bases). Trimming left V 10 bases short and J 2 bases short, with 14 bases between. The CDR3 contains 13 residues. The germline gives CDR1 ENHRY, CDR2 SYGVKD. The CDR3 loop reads CATGREVNTEAFF. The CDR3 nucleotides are TGTGCCACGGGCAGGGAGGTTAACACTGAAGCTTTCTTT.

The CDR3 DNA reads as TGTGCCAGCAGACCAGGTGTGTCTGGAAACACCATATATTTT. Translation gives CASRPGVSGNTIYF. The gene calls are TRBV7-9 and TRBJ1-3; D not certain. Germline CDR1 reads SEHNR; CDR2 reads FQNEAQ (reference sequence). Between the trimmed V and J ends, which lost 6 bases and 1 base, there was a span of 10 bases. This CDR3 has 14 residues.

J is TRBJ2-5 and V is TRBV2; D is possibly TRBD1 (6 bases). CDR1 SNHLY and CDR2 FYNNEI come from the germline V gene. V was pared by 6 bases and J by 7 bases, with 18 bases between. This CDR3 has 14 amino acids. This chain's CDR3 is CASRTEQGWATQYF. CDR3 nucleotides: TGTGCCAGCAGGACCGAACAGGGATGGGCGACCCAGTACTTC.

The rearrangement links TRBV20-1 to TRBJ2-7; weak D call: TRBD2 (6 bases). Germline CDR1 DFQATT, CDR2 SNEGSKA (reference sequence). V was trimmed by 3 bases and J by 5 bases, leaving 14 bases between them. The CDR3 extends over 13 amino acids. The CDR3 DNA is TGCAGTGCTAGTTCCAGCGGGTTCAACGAGCAGTACTTC. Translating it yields CSASSSGFNEQYF.

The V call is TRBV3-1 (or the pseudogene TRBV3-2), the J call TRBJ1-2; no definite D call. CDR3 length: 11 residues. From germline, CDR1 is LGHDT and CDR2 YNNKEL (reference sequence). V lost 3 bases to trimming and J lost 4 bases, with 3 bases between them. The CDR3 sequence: CASSHSYGYTF. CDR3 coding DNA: TGTGCCAGCAGCCACAGCTATGGCTACACCTTC.

The chain's CDR3 is CASSQPWGVGRFGYTF. CDR3 DNA: TGTGCCAGCAGCCAGCCTTGGGGGGTCGGTAGATTTGGCTACACCTTC. V is TRBV7-2 and J is TRBJ1-2; TRBD1 might be the D (5 bases). Trimming cost V 5 bases and J 7 bases, with 23 bases left between them. This CDR3 contains 16 residues. Per germline, CDR1 SGHTA and CDR2 FQGNSA. Variable domain in full (rest from reference TRBV7-2 and TRBJ1-2): GAGVSQSPSNKVTEKGKDVELRCDPISGHTALYWYRQSLGQGLEFLIYFQGNSAPDKSGLPSDRFSAERTGGSVSTLTIQRTQQEDSAVYLCASSQPWGVGRFGYTFGSGTRLTVV.

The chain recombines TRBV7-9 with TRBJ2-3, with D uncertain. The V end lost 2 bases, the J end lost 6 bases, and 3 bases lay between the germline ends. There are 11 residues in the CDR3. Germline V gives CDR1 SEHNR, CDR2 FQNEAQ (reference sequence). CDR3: CASSLTDTQYF. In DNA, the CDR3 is TGTGCCAGCAGCTTAACTGATACGCAGTATTTT.

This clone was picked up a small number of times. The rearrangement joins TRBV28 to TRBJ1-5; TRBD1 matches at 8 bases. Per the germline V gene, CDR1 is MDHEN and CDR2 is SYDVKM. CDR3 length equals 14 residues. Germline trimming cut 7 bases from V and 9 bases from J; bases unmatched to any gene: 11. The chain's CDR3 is CASTPRWTGRPQHF. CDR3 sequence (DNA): TGTGCCAGCACCCCGCGGTGGACAGGGCGGCCCCAGCATTTT. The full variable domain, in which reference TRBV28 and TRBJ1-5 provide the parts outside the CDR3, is DVKVTQSSRYLVKRTGEKVFLECVQDMDHENMFWYRQDPGLGLRLIYFSYDVKMKEKGDIPEGYSVSREKKERFSLILESASTNQTSMYLCASTPRWTGRPQHFGDGTRLSIL.

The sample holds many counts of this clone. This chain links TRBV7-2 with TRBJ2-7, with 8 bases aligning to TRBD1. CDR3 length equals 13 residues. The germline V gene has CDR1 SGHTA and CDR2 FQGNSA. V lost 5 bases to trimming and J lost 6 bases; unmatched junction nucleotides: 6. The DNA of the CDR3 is TGTGCCAGCAGCCATCCAACAGGGGGCGAGCAGTACTTC. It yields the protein CASSHPTGGEQYF.

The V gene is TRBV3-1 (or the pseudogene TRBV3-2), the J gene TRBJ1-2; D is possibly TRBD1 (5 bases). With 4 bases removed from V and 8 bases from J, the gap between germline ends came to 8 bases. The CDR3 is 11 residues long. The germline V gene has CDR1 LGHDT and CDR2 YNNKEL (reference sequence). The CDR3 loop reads CASSLGPGYTF. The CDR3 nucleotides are TGTGCCAGCAGCCTGGGGCCCGGCTACACCTTC.

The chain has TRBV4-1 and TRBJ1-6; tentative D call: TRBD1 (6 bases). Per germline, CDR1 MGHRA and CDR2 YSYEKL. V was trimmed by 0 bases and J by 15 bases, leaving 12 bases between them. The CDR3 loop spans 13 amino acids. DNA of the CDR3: TGCGCCAGCAGCCAAGATGGGCCAGGGGTCCTCCACTTT. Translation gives CASSQDGPGVLHF.

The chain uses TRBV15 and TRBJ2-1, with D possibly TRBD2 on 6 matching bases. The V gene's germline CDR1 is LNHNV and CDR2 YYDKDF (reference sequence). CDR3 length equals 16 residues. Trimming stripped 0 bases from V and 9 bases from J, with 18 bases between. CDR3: CATSRDWRLDFTEQFF. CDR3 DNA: TGTGCCACCAGCAGAGATTGGCGACTAGATTTCACTGAGCAGTTCTTC.

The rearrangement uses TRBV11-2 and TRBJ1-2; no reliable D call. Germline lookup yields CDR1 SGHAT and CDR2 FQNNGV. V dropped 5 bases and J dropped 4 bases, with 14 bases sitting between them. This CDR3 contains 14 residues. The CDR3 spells CASSPNVSPYGYTF. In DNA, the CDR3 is TGTGCCAGCAGCCCCAACGTGAGCCCCTATGGCTACACCTTC.

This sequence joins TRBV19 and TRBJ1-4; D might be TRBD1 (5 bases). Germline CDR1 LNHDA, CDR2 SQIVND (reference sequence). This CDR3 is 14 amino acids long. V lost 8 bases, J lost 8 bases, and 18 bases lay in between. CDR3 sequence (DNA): TGTGCCAGTTCTCAGGGTTCCGTGGGAGAAAAACTGTTTTTT. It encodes CASSQGSVGEKLFF.

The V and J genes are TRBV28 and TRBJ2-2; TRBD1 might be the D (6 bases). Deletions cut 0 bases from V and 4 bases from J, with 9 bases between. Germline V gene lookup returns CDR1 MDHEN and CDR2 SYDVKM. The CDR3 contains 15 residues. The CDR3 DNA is TGTGCCAGCAGTTTATGGGGGGCAGGCACCGGGGAGCTGTTTTTT. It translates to CASSLWGAGTGELFF.

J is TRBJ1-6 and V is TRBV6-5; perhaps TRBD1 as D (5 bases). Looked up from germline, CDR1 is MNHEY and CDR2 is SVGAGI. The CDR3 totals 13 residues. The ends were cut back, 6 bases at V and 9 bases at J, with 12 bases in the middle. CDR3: CASSRDRRSPLHF. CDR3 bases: TGTGCCAGCAGCCGAGACAGACGTTCACCCCTCCACTTT.